This TCR beta chain was sequenced in a study of OX40 agonist ivuxolimab in advanced cancers. Study information: Dose-escalation patients had hepatocellular carcinoma, melanoma, renal cell or head and neck cancer.

TCRdb's copy holds only in-frame clones and misses some; the assay was immunoSEQ multiplex PCR. The data hold about 68,000 clones, with 90% to 95% observed a single time. V was cut by 2 bases and J by 2 bases, with 9 bases left in between. The CDR3 is made up of 14 amino acids. Looked up from germline, CDR1 is SEHNR and CDR2 is FQNEAQ (reference sequence). The chain combines TRBV7-9 with TRBJ1-2; perhaps TRBD1 as D (6 bases). The receptor comes from an adult with an advanced solid tumor such as melanoma, head and neck, liver or kidney cancer. Sequenced here: CD4+ or CD8+ T cells sorted from blood, sampled in a trial of the OX40 agonist ivuxolimab. CDR3 in DNA: TGTGCCAGCAGCTTAATCGACAGGAACTATGGCTACACCTTC. It encodes CASSLIDRNYGYTF. Variable domain in full (rest from reference TRBV7-9 and TRBJ1-2): DTGVSQNPRHKITKRGQNVTFRCDPISEHNRLYWYRQTLGQGPEFLTYFQNEAQLEKSRLLSDRFSAERPKGSFSTLEIQRTEQGDSAMYLCASSLIDRNYGYTFGSGTRLTVV.